This T cell receptor (beta chain) originates from a study of CD8+CD57+ T cells in acquired aplastic anemia. On the study more broadly: The study obtained an average of roughly 3 ug of DNA from sorted CD4+ and CD8+ cells.

CDR1 is SEHNR, CDR2 FQNEAQ, per germline (reference sequence). The CDR3 contains 13 residues. V lost 2 bases to trimming and J lost 6 bases, with 5 bases between them. Profiling that covered TCR beta VDJ and CDR3 relied on genomic DNA as its template. TCRdb ran MiXCR on the reads and lists one entry per CDR3 protein. The sample has some 130,000 distinct CDR3 sequences; around two fifths are singletons. This clonotype was picked up many times. The sample was sorted CD4+, CD8+, or CD8+CD57+ T cells (not recorded which) from PBMCs. This TCR came from a human donor in good health, serving as a control. V gene TRBV7-9 combines with J gene TRBJ1-6; D is unclear. Here the CDR3 DNA reads TGTGCCAGCAGCTTAAGCCCTAATTCACCCCTCCACTTT. This sequence encodes CASSLSPNSPLHF. Variable domain in full (rest from reference TRBV7-9 and TRBJ1-6): DTGVSQNPRHKITKRGQNVTFRCDPISEHNRLYWYRQTLGQGPEFLTYFQNEAQLEKSRLLSDRFSAERPKGSFSTLEIQRTEQGDSAMYLCASSLSPNSPLHFGNGTRLTVT.